One sample yielded the 2 T cell receptor beta chains listed below, sequenced in a study of cytomegalovirus exposure and HLA in healthy donors (TCRdb year 2017). Library preparation used the immunoSEQ multiplex PCR assay. For the multiplex PCR, a mixture combining 60 forward primers for TCR Vbeta segments and 13 reverse primers for TCR Jbeta segments was used. This immuneACCESS table, as held by TCRdb, lists in-frame sequences with V and J called but not all clones. Of the missing ones, under half trace to an unresolved V gene in checked studies; the others have no known cause. Counted in this sample were 210,000 or so clones; roughly four fifths of them appeared once. The ten largest make up roughly a tenth of the sample. The sequenced sample was PBMCs. The receptors were gathered from a woman between 50 and 59 years old in good health and CMV-seropositive.

This chain uses TRBV7-2 with TRBJ2-7, with TRBD2 matching 9 bases. V lost 4 bases to trimming and J lost 5 bases; unmatched junction nucleotides: 12. The CDR3 sequence is 16 residues long. Germline V gene sequence: CDR1 SGHTA, CDR2 FQGNSA. This CDR3 reads CASSSQGLAGKNEQYF. DNA for the CDR3: TGTGCCAGCAGCTCCCAGGGTCTAGCGGGGAAGAACGAGCAGTACTTC.

The chain combines TRBV30 with TRBJ1-3; the match to TRBD1 covers 7 bases. Trimming removed 0 bases from V and 2 bases from J; junction bases left unmatched: 1. This CDR3 is built from 14 residues. Germline V gene data show CDR1 as GTSNPN and CDR2 as SVGIG (reference sequence). The CDR3 DNA reads TGTGCCTGGAGTGTCCAGGGGGCTGGAAACACCATATATTTT. It yields the protein CAWSVQGAGNTIYF.